This record concerns one T cell receptor (beta chain) sequence. The data were obtained in a study of T cells in Graves' hyperthyroidism and ophthalmopathy. Amplification of TCR beta CDR3 regions was performed using RNA transcripts as template. The primer set for the first-round RT-PCR of the TCR CDR3 was HTBI. Using its own MiXCR run on the multiplex PCR reads, TCRdb lists one record per CDR3 protein. The table lists over 500,000 distinct CDR3 sequences, 46% of them singletons. V dropped 9 bases and J dropped 2 bases, with 17 bases sitting between them. The length of the CDR3 is 15 residues. CDR1 is LNHDA, CDR2 SQIVND, per germline (reference sequence).

This chain joins TRBV19 and TRBJ1-5; TRBD1 is a possible D gene (6 bases). This receptor was obtained from an adult woman with Graves' disease, either hyperthyroidism or ophthalmopathy (not recorded which). The source material was peripheral blood or thyroid tissue (not recorded which). The CDR3 spells CASRDGQSGNQPQHF. In DNA, the CDR3 is TGTGCCAGCAGGGATGGACAGTCCGGCAATCAGCCCCAGCATTTT.